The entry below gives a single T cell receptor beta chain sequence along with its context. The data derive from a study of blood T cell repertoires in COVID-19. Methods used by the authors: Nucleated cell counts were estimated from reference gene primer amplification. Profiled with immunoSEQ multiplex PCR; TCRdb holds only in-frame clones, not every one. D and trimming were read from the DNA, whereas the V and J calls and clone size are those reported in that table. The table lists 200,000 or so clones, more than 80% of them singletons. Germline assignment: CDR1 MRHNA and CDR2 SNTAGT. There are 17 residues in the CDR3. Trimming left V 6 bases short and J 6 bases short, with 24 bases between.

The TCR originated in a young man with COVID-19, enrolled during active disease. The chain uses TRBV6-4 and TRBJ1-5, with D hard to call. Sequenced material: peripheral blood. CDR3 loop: CASSPSLNSREAQPQHF. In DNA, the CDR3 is TGTGCCAGCAGCCCTTCCCTTAACTCGAGGGAGGCTCAGCCCCAGCATTTT.